The 7 T cell receptor beta chains listed next were all sequenced from one sample in a study of T cell responses to AZD1222 COVID-19 vaccine. Libraries were prepared by immunoSEQ multiplex PCR; TCRdb keeps only in-frame clonotypes and omits some of them. The sample holds about 140,000 clones, approximately 93% seen once. The input for sequencing was peripheral blood, taken on day 0 of MenACWY control vaccination. These receptors came from an adult in good health.

The rearrangement uses TRBV4-2 and TRBJ1-1; 11 bases fit TRBD1. CDR1 and CDR2 from the germline V gene are LGHNA and YNFKEQ. The V and J ends lost 8 bases and 0 bases, in that order; junction bases with no gene match: 2. This CDR3 contains 14 residues. The CDR3 spells CASGQGAMNTEAFF. The CDR3 DNA sequence: TGTGCCAGCGGACAGGGGGCTATGAACACTGAAGCTTTCTTT.

This chain uses TRBV15 with TRBJ2-5; 11 nucleotides line up with TRBD2. Germline loops: CDR1 LNHNV, CDR2 YYDKDF (reference sequence). The CDR3 covers 16 residues. V was clipped by 4 bases and J by 3 bases; unmatched bases: 7. The CDR3: CATSKGELAGEETQYF. The CDR3 DNA follows: TGTGCCACCAGCAAAGGCGAACTAGCGGGGGAAGAGACCCAGTACTTC.

This clone showed up just once. This chain uses TRBV24-1 with TRBJ2-5; D gene uncertain. Germline CDR1 and CDR2: KGHDR and SFDVKD. This CDR3 contains 14 residues. V gave up 4 bases and J gave up 5 bases, with 13 bases separating them. The CDR3 protein is CATSDTVGGETQYF. The CDR3 nucleotides are TGTGCCACCAGTGACACCGTCGGTGGTGAGACCCAGTACTTC.

This clone has a single count. V is TRBV3-1 (or the pseudogene TRBV3-2) and J is TRBJ2-5; D call uncertain. V was shortened by 8 bases and J by 0 bases, with 7 bases between the two germline ends. CDR1 and CDR2 from the germline V gene are LGHDT and YNNKEL (reference sequence). CDR3 length: 12 amino acids. In DNA form, the CDR3 reads TGTGCCAGCTCCTCGTACCAAGAGACCCAGTACTTC. Its protein product is CASSSYQETQYF.

The genes are TRBV28 and TRBJ1-2; TRBD1 matches at 9 bases. Germline loops: CDR1 MDHEN, CDR2 SYDVKM. V dropped 2 bases and J dropped 4; count of bases not matched to a gene: 14. The CDR3 totals 18 residues. The DNA for the CDR3 is TGTGCCAGCAGTTTAGGGGGGGCGACGGGACAGGGCAGCTATGGCTACACCTTC. Translation: CASSLGGATGQGSYGYTF.

J is TRBJ1-1 and V is TRBV28; D is unresolved. The germline V and J ends were trimmed by 9 bases and 2 bases, with 7 bases remaining between them. This CDR3 is 11 amino acids long. From germline, CDR1 is MDHEN and CDR2 SYDVKM. The CDR3 protein is CASRANTEAFF. CDR3 nucleotides: TGTGCCAGTCGGGCTAACACTGAAGCTTTCTTT.

The chain employs TRBV7-2 and TRBJ1-5; no reliable D call. V shed 4 bases and J shed 4 bases, with 14 bases lying between them. Germline V gives CDR1 SGHTA, CDR2 FQGNSA. CDR3 length: 15 residues. CDR3 coding DNA: TGTGCCAGCAGCTCCCACCCGGGCCTTAATCAGCCCCAGCATTTT. Its translation: CASSSHPGLNQPQHF.